This T cell receptor (beta chain) was retrieved from a study of metastatic and nonmetastatic thyroid tumors. Across the study: Malignant thyroid and benign thyroid patients provided blood and tumor or nodule tissue whose repertoires were compared. The study, taken as a whole, reports: For both blood and tumor, malignant thyroid tumors reportedly showed significantly higher TCR beta diversity than benign nodules did.

All patients were treatment-naive before thyroid surgery. Many counts were recorded for this clone. Its antigen is still unknown. The V end was cut by 3 bases, the J end by 1 base, with 10 bases between. This CDR3 has 14 residues. Germline CDR1 SGHRS, CDR2 YFSETQ. Original handling: Differences in CDR3 between clinicopathological groups were drawn on to build a classifier intended to discriminate distant-metastatic papillary thyroid cancer patients. Using MiXCR, TCRdb reanalyzed the PCR reads. What appears here as the V and J calls and clone size reflects TCRdb's work, not the paper's. The data contain roughly 14,000 clones, about 35% of them singletons.

This chain connects TRBV5-1 to TRBJ2-5, with D tentatively TRBD1 (6 bases). The receptor comes from a male donor with papillary thyroid cancer or a benign thyroid nodule (not recorded which). Some clones in this sample may be carry-over from other donors' samples. Sequencing was performed on tumor tissue. Here the CDR3 DNA reads TGCGCCAGCAGCTGGGGGACAATCCAAGAGACCCAGTACTTC. This gives the protein CASSWGTIQETQYF.